A selection of T cell receptor beta chains follows, all from one sample in a study of shared clonotypes between healthy human individuals. Repertoires were generated with immunoSEQ multiplex PCR, while TCRdb's copy carries only in-frame clones and drops some. The sample includes 2 million to 3 million clones, around 94% of them seen just once. Material for sequencing was naive CD4+ T cells sorted from blood. Receptor source: a man between 18 and 35 years old in good health. CDR3s include the opening cysteine and the closing phenylalanine or tryptophan. A D gene is named only where the DNA matches it firmly. Where a row states a size, it is once, few, many or the class of an expanded clone; other rows omit it.

>NA|TRBV18|TRBJ1-4|NA
TGTGCCAGCTCACCATCTCAGTCTAATGAAAAACTGTTTTTT
CASSPSQSNEKLFF
>NA|TRBV5-6|TRBJ1-3|TRBD1
TGTGCCAGCAGCTTGCCACAGGGGGCTGGAAACACCATATATTTT
CASSLPQGAGNTIYF
>NA|TRBV10-1|TRBJ2-6|NA
TGCGCCAGCAGTGAGTCTTCAATTTCTGGGGCCAACGTCCTGACTTTC
CASSESSISGANVLTF
>NA|TRBV9|TRBJ2-7|TRBD1
TGTGCCAGCAGCGTCCGACAGGGGTCTGCCTACGAGCAGTACTTC
CASSVRQGSAYEQYF
>NA|TRBV5-4|TRBJ2-3|NA
TGTGCCAGCAGCTTGATTAGGACGCAGTATTTT
CASSLIRTQYF
>NA|TRBV7-2|TRBJ1-1|TRBD1
TGTGCCAGCAGCCCTCGGACAGGGAACACTGAAGCTTTCTTT
CASSPRTGNTEAFF
>NA|TRBV6-5|TRBJ2-7|TRBD1
TGTGCCAGCACACAGGGGTACGAGCAGTACTTC
CASTQGYEQYF
>NA|TRBV15|TRBJ2-5|NA
TGTGCCACCAGCAGAGATGGGGCAGATCAAGAGACCCAGTACTTC
CATSRDGADQETQYF
>NA|TRBV19|TRBJ2-3|TRBD1
TGTGCCAGTAGCAAGAGGGACAGGGGAGGCACAGATACGCAGTATTTT
CASSKRDRGGTDTQYF
>once|TRBV10-1|TRBJ2-7|TRBD2
TGCGCCAGCAGTGACGGACTAGCGGGAGCTAAAGACGAGCAGTACTTC
CASSDGLAGAKDEQYF
>NA|TRBV6-1|TRBJ2-5|NA
TGTGCCAGCAGTGAATTAGCTCGAAGGCCCCAAGAGACCCAGTACTTC
CASSELARRPQETQYF
>NA|TRBV18|TRBJ1-2|NA
TGTGCCAGCTCACTCGGACGGACTAACTATGGCTACACCTTC
CASSLGRTNYGYTF
>NA|TRBV27|TRBJ2-7|NA
TGTGCTACCGGACAAGACAGCTCCTACGAGCAGTACTTC
CATGQDSSYEQYF
>few|TRBV10-3|TRBJ1-2|NA
TGTGCCATCAGTCTTATTGATAACTATGGCTACACCTTC
CAISLIDNYGYTF
>NA|TRBV6-5|TRBJ2-7|TRBD1
TGTGCCAGCAGTTGGATGGACAGGGCGGGCGCCGAGCAGTACTTC
CASSWMDRAGAEQYF
>NA|TRBV7-9|TRBJ1-2|NA
TGTGCCAGCAGCTTAGCCCTCCAAACTGGCTACACCTTC
CASSLALQTGYTF
>NA|TRBV9|TRBJ2-2|TRBD2
TGTGCCAGCAGGTTTAGCGGGAGCGACGGGGAGCTGTTTTTT
CASRFSGSDGELFF
>NA|TRBV7-2|TRBJ2-3|TRBD2
TGTGCCAGCAGCGGACTCGGGACTAGCGGCACAGATACGCAGTATTTT
CASSGLGTSGTDTQYF
>once|TRBV10-1|TRBJ2-3|NA
TGCGCCAGCAGTGGATCCGGAGCAGGGACAGATACGCAGTATTTT
CASSGSGAGTDTQYF
>NA|TRBV9|TRBJ1-4|TRBD1
TGTGCCAGCAGCGAGACCGGGACAGGGGTTGAAAAACTGTTTTTT
CASSETGTGVEKLFF
>NA|TRBV7-6|TRBJ2-6|NA
TGTGCCAGCAGCTTAGCGCGGTTAGGGGCGAGCTCTGGGGCCAACGTCCTGACTTTC
CASSLARLGASSGANVLTF
>NA|TRBV6-1|TRBJ2-7|NA
TGTGCCAGCAGTGAAAGCGGTCGCTCCTACGAGCAGTACTTC
CASSESGRSYEQYF
>NA|TRBV11-2|TRBJ1-6|NA
TGTGCCAGCGGCCAAGGGAAGGGATCCTATAATTCACCCCTCCACTTT
CASGQGKGSYNSPLHF
>once|TRBV7-9|TRBJ2-1|TRBD2
TGTGCCAGCAGCTTATCGGAAATAGCGGGAGCCAATGAGCAGTTCTTC
CASSLSEIAGANEQFF
>NA|TRBV6-5|TRBJ1-2|TRBD1
TGTGCCAGCAGTTACGGGCAGGGGGCCTATGGCTACACCTTC
CASSYGQGAYGYTF
>NA|TRBV28|TRBJ1-1|TRBD1
TGTGCCAGCAGCTTACCGGGACAGGGGGTCCCTGAAGCTTTCTTT
CASSLPGQGVPEAFF
>few|TRBV28|TRBJ1-1|NA
TGTGCCAGCATCATGCGGATGAACACTGAAGCTTTCTTT
CASIMRMNTEAFF
>NA|TRBV27|TRBJ1-6|NA
TGTGCCAGCCGGGAGACAGCCTCCTTCTATAATTCACCCCTCCACTTT
CASRETASFYNSPLHF
>NA|TRBV6-6|TRBJ1-1|NA
TGTGCCAGCGGCCGCTCACAGGGATACACTGAAGCTTTCTTT
CASGRSQGYTEAFF
>NA|TRBV6-6|TRBJ2-7|TRBD1
TGTGCCAGCAGGGACAGGGCTTCTCCCTACGAGCAGTACTTC
CASRDRASPYEQYF
>NA|TRBV19|TRBJ1-4|TRBD1
TGTGCCAGTAGCATACAGGGGTATGAAAAACTGTTTTTT
CASSIQGYEKLFF
>NA|TRBV2|TRBJ2-6|TRBD1
TGTGCCAGTTGGGGACAGGCCAGCTCTGGGGCCAACGTCCTGACTTTC
CASWGQASSGANVLTF